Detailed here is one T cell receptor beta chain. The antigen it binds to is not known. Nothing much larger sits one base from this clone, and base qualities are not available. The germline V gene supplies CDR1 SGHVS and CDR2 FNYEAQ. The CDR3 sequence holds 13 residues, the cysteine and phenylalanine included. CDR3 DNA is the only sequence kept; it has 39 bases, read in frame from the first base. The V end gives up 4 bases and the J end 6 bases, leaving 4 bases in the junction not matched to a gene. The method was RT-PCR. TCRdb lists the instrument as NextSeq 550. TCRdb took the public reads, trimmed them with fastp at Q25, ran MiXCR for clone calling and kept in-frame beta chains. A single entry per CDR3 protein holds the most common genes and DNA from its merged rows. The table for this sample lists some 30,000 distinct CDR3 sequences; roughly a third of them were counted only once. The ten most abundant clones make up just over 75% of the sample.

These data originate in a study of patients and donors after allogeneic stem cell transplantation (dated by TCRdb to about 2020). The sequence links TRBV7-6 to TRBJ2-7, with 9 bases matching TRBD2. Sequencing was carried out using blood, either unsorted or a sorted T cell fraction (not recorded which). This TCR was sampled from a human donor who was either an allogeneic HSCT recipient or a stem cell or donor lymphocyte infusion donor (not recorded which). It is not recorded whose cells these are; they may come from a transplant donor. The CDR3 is CASSSGTSSEQYF. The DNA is TGTGCCAGCAGCTCCGGGACTAGCTCCGAGCAGTACTTC.